This is a list of T cell receptor beta chains from one sample in a study of T cell responses to AZD1222 COVID-19 vaccine. The assay was immunoSEQ multiplex PCR, and TCRdb's table has in-frame clones only and misses some. The data contain roughly 160,000 clones, about nine tenths of them singletons. This sample comprised peripheral blood, obtained on day 0 of AZD1222 vaccination. The receptors come from an adult in good health. The CDR3 runs from the conserved cysteine through the conserved F or W. A D gene is named only where the DNA matches it firmly. The size field is filled for only some rows; it gives once, few, many or a size class.

d_call j_call v_call clone_size cdr3_aa cdr3_nt
- TRBJ2-5 TRBV6-5 - CASSYDWGEETQYF TGTGCCAGCAGTTACGACTGGGGGGAGGAGACCCAGTACTTC
- TRBJ1-1 TRBV7-3 - CASSSQGTEAFF TGTGCCAGCAGCTCGCAAGGGACTGAAGCTTTCTTT
- TRBJ2-4 TRBV19 - CASSQRVPKNIQYF TGTGCCAGTAGCCAAAGGGTCCCCAAAAACATTCAGTACTTC
- TRBJ2-1 TRBV28 - CASSRHGNEQFF TGTGCCAGCAGTCGACATGGGAATGAGCAGTTCTTC
TRBD2 TRBJ2-3 TRBV11-2 - CASSFTRGGRMDTQYF TGTGCCAGCAGCTTTACCCGGGGGGGCCGGATGGATACGCAGTATTTT
- TRBJ1-3 TRBV10-3 once CAISRVTGNTIYF TGTGCCATCAGTCGGGTGACTGGAAACACCATATATTTT
- TRBJ1-3 TRBV28 - CASSFGPRTATGNTIYF TGTGCCAGCAGTTTTGGTCCCCGGACAGCAACTGGAAACACCATATATTTT
- TRBJ1-5 TRBV28 - CASSQKKPQHF TGTGCCAGCAGTCAGAAGAAGCCCCAGCATTTT
- TRBJ2-7 TRBV6-1 - CASSEYVSRDEQYF TGTGCCAGCAGTGAATATGTTTCCCGGGACGAGCAGTACTTC
- TRBJ1-1 TRBV12-3/TRBV12-4 - CASSLERNTEAFF TGTGCCAGCAGTTTAGAGCGGAACACTGAAGCTTTCTTT
- TRBJ1-1 TRBV15 - CATSRERGVNTEAFF TGTGCCACCAGCAGAGAAAGGGGAGTAAACACTGAAGCTTTCTTT
TRBD1 TRBJ1-6 TRBV10-3 once CAMRLDRSDSPLHF TGTGCCATGCGCCTGGACAGGTCGGACTCACCCCTCCACTTT
TRBD1 TRBJ1-3 TRBV30 - CATPDRGISGNTIYF TGTGCCACTCCGGACAGGGGAATTTCTGGAAACACCATATATTTT
- TRBJ1-1 TRBV5-1 - CASSFGRLNTEAFF TGCGCCAGCAGCTTTGGACGGTTGAACACTGAAGCTTTCTTT
- TRBJ1-6 TRBV2 - CASSEGGLNYNSPLHF TGTGCCAGCAGTGAGGGGGGGTTGAACTATAATTCACCCCTCCACTTT
TRBD1 TRBJ1-6 TRBV24-1 - CATSDWVGTAYSPLHF TGTGCCACCAGTGATTGGGTTGGGACAGCTTATTCACCCCTCCACTTT
TRBD1 TRBJ2-5 TRBV4-1 - CASSQDGGQGAETQYF TGCGCCAGCAGCCAAGATGGGGGACAGGGGGCCGAGACCCAGTACTTC
- TRBJ2-3 TRBV20-1 - CSARYTDTQYF TGCAGTGCTAGATACACAGATACGCAGTATTTT
- TRBJ1-1 TRBV24-1 - CATSQSYRAFF TGTGCCACCAGTCAATCCTACAGGGCTTTCTTT
TRBD1 TRBJ2-2 TRBV12-3/TRBV12-4 - CASSQGAAGELFF TGTGCCAGCAGCCAGGGGGCGGCCGGGGAGCTGTTTTTT
- TRBJ1-1 TRBV5-3 - CARSSLGTLRRRSTEAFF TGTGCCAGAAGCTCACTCGGGACACTCAGAAGGAGGTCCACTGAAGCTTTCTTT
- TRBJ1-2 TRBV28 - CASSLGTHNYGYTF TGTGCCAGCAGTTTAGGGACACATAACTATGGCTACACCTTC
TRBD2 TRBJ2-7 TRBV5-6 - CASSLGGEGYEQYF TGTGCCAGCAGCTTGGGTGGGGAGGGTTACGAGCAGTACTTC
TRBD1 TRBJ1-2 TRBV11-2 - CASSLLQGARNGYTF TGTGCCAGCAGCTTACTGCAGGGGGCTCGTAATGGCTACACCTTC
TRBD1 TRBJ1-4 TRBV5-4 - CASSLDRGRVEKLFF TGTGCCAGCAGCTTAGACAGGGGGCGTGTTGAAAAACTGTTTTTT
- TRBJ1-6 TRBV7-3 - CASSVGNNSPLHF TGTGCCAGCTCTGTGGGTAATAATTCACCCCTCCACTTT
TRBD1 TRBJ1-5 TRBV28 once CASSLYRGSDQPQHF TGTGCCAGCAGTTTATACAGGGGGTCGGATCAGCCCCAGCATTTT
TRBD1 TRBJ2-1 TRBV7-9 - CASSGGTGRPYNEQFF TGTGCCAGCAGCGGAGGGACAGGTCGACCCTACAATGAGCAGTTCTTC
- TRBJ1-5 TRBV25-1 - CASSEGGQPQHF TGTGCCAGCAGTGAAGGTGGTCAGCCCCAGCATTTT
- TRBJ2-3 TRBV12-3/TRBV12-4 once CASTGDDTQYF TGTGCCAGCACCGGCGACGATACGCAGTATTTT